The rows below give T cell receptor beta chains drawn from one sample of a study of CD8+CD57+ T cells in acquired aplastic anemia. Via MiXCR, TCRdb re-called the reads, giving one row per CDR3 protein. Among 450,000 to 600,000 distinct CDR3 sequences listed, approximately 33% were seen once. Sequencing input: sorted CD4+, CD8+, or CD8+CD57+ T cells (not recorded which) from PBMCs. Receptors were obtained from a human donor with aplastic anemia. The CDR3 runs from the conserved cysteine through the conserved F or W. Each record gives: V gene, J gene, D gene, clone size, CDR3 protein, CDR3 DNA. The D gene is left open where the match is weak. The size of a clone is reported for some rows only, either as once, few or many, or as a class for expanded clones.

TRBV15	TRBJ2-7	-	many	CATRRQGQTYEQYF	TGTGCCACCAGAAGGCAGGGGCAAACCTACGAGCAGTACTTC
TRBV9	TRBJ2-7	-	-	CASSFGSQNYEQYF	TGTGCCAGCAGCTTCGGGTCCCAGAACTACGAGCAGTACTTC
TRBV24-1	TRBJ2-1	-	many	CATSGVYNEQFF	TGTGCCACCAGTGGTGTCTACAATGAGCAGTTCTTC
TRBV9	TRBJ1-6	-	many	CASSARDGYNSPLHF	TGTGCCAGCAGCGCACGGGACGGCTATAATTCACCCCTCCACTTT
TRBV29-1	TRBJ1-1	-	many	CSVLYTEAFF	TGCAGCGTTCTGTACACTGAAGCTTTCTTT
TRBV30	TRBJ1-3	-	once	CAWSVRHSGNTIYF	TGTGCCTGGAGTGTACGACACTCTGGAAACACCATATATTTT
TRBV2	TRBJ2-5	-	-	CASSELPQGGLEVQYF	TGTGCCAGCAGTGAACTCCCGCAGGGGGGTTTGGAGGTCCAGTACTTC
TRBV20-1	TRBJ2-3	-	many	CSAAGDTQYF	TGCAGTGCCGCGGGAGATACGCAGTATTTT
TRBV24-1	TRBJ1-4	-	few	CATSTVVNEKLFF	TGTGCCACTTCGACAGTTGTGAATGAAAAACTGTTTTTT
TRBV5-1	TRBJ2-1	-	-	CASSLGKGYVRSSYNEQFF	TGCGCCAGCAGCTTGGGAAAGGGTTACGTTAGGAGCTCCTACAATGAGCAGTTCTTC
TRBV9	TRBJ1-3	TRBD1	few	CASSVGHRGQVGNTIYF	TGTGCCAGCAGCGTAGGGCACAGGGGGCAGGTTGGAAACACCATATATTTT
TRBV19	TRBJ1-1	-	many	CASSIDRGAITEAFF	TGTGCCAGTAGTATAGACAGGGGCGCTATAACTGAAGCTTTCTTT
TRBV7-2	TRBJ2-7	-	many	CASSLGAQYEQYF	TGTGCCAGCAGCTTAGGTGCCCAATACGAGCAGTACTTC
TRBV2	TRBJ2-3	-	many	CASSSGEVDTQYF	TGTGCCAGCAGTTCGGGGGAGGTAGATACGCAGTATTTT
TRBV20-1	TRBJ2-3	TRBD2	-	CSAPRGGSDTQYF	TGCAGTGCTCCCCGGGGGGGGTCGGATACGCAGTATTTT